This T cell receptor beta chain was captured by sequencing in a study of cytomegalovirus exposure and HLA in healthy donors. Study details: Out of fewer than 500 genotyped donors, roughly 83% belonged to the Caucasian-associated ancestry cluster. General study findings and limits: According to an earlier analysis, most TCR beta V segments yielded productive rearrangements about 90% or about 30% of the time. An observed cluster of highly shared sequence variants was recorded as a likely sequencing artifact.

Every donor was a healthy person donating bone marrow. A multiplex PCR was run with 60 Vbeta primers and 13 Jbeta primers. The assay was immunoSEQ multiplex PCR, and TCRdb's table has in-frame clones only and misses some. This table holds about 200,000 clones, 83% found once. Germline loops: CDR1 SGHNT, CDR2 YYREEE (reference sequence). The CDR3 sequence is 13 residues long. The V and J ends lost 4 bases and 1 base, in that order; junction bases with no gene match: 0. Notes on this clone: Its antigen is unidentified. Other DNA sequences in this specimen translate into the identical CDR3.

This sequence originates from a girl under 18 in good health and CMV-seronegative. The sequencing sample was made of PBMCs. The V call is TRBV5-4, the J call TRBJ2-3; 7 nucleotides line up with TRBD2. CDR3 sequence (DNA): TGTGCCAGCAGCCTAGCGGGCACAGATACGCAGTATTTT. It is translated as CASSLAGTDTQYF.